These 27 T cell receptor beta chains share one sample of origin, sequenced in a study of blood T cell repertoires in COVID-19. TCRdb keeps only in-frame clones here, not all; method: immunoSEQ multiplex PCR. This sample has about 230,000 clones, with over 80% found just once. Sequenced material: peripheral blood. All receptors derive from a woman aged 30 to 39 with COVID-19, enrolled during active disease.

The J gene is TRBJ2-7, the V gene TRBV28, with 9 bases that match TRBD1. CDR1 MDHEN and CDR2 SYDVKM come from the germline V gene. CDR3 size: 15 residues. J was trimmed by 3 bases and V by 6 bases; bases with no gene match: 9. The CDR3 region has the DNA TGTGCCAGCAGCCAGGGACAGGGAAGAGGCTACGAGCAGTACTTC. Translating it yields CASSQGQGRGYEQYF.

The chain combines TRBV5-4 with TRBJ2-1; 8 bases map to TRBD2. This CDR3 has 20 amino acids. V lost 1 base, J lost 0 bases, and 15 bases stayed unmatched. In germline, CDR1 is SGHNT, CDR2 YYREEE (reference sequence). The CDR3 DNA reads as TGTGCCAGCAGCTTGCTTCCACTTAGCGGGGCCACCAGCTCCTACAATGAGCAGTTCTTC. Translating gives CASSLLPLSGATSSYNEQFF.

This clone has a single count. The DNA is omitted, as the CDR3 cannot be located on it reliably, and the CDR3 follows TCRdb's listing. The chain carries TRBV12-5 and TRBJ2-5; the table names TRBD2, a call not compared with the DNA. Germline V gives CDR1 LGHNT, CDR2 FRNRAP. The CDR3 totals 17 residues, both ends included. CDR3 in amino acids: CASGLGTGLASQETQYF.

This clone was counted only a few times. This chain's CDR3 is CASSSQYNEQFF. CDR3 DNA sequence: TGTGCCAGCAGCTCGCAGTACAATGAGCAGTTCTTC. The chain joins TRBV7-2 to TRBJ2-1; D unclear. This CDR3 has 12 residues. Trimming took off 4 bases at V and 4 bases at J, with 5 bases between the two ends. Germline CDR1 and CDR2: SGHTA and FQGNSA.

The genes are TRBV11-2 and TRBJ2-2; 12 nucleotides align to TRBD2. J gave up 7 bases and V 5 bases, and 8 bases lay outside the gene matches. Germline lookup yields CDR1 SGHAT and CDR2 FQNNGV. The CDR3 sequence is 16 residues long. CDR3 sequence: CASSPSLAGGGGELFF. CDR3 bases: TGTGCCAGCAGCCCCTCGCTAGCGGGGGGGGGCGGGGAGCTGTTTTTT.

This rearrangement joins TRBV13 to TRBJ1-6, with 12 bases that match TRBD1. Germline loops: CDR1 PRHDT, CDR2 FYEKMQ (reference sequence). V shed 5 bases, J shed 10 bases, and the junction held 3 bases outside the gene matches. This CDR3 is 14 amino acids long. CDR3 nucleotides: TGTGCCAGCAGCCCCGGGACAGGGGGCTCACCCCTCCACTTT. Translated, it gives CASSPGTGGSPLHF.

CDR3 sequence reads: CASSVADLRDSYNEQFF. CDR3 DNA: TGTGCCAGCAGCGTAGCTGATCTCCGGGACAGTTACAATGAGCAGTTCTTC. The J gene is TRBJ2-1, the V gene TRBV9; 7 bases line up with TRBD1. Trimming removed 0 bases from V and 4 bases from J; junction bases left unmatched: 10. CDR1 and CDR2 from the germline V gene are SGDLS and YYNGEE. The CDR3 has 17 amino acids. The whole variable domain, filled in from reference TRBV9 and TRBJ2-1, reads DSGVTQTPKHLITATGQRVTLRCSPRSGDLSVYWYQQSLDQGLQFLIQYYNGEERAKGNILERFSAQQFPDLHSELNLSSLELGDSALYFCASSVADLRDSYNEQFFGPGTRLTVL.

CDR3 coding DNA: TGCGCCAGCAGCCAAGATCTCAGTTACGAGCAGTACTTC. It translates to CASSQDLSYEQYF. The V and J genes are TRBV4-1 and TRBJ2-7; the D is unclear. The CDR3 totals 13 residues. Trimming removed 0 bases from V and 4 bases from J, with 7 bases in between. CDR1 is MGHRA and CDR2 is YSYEKL in the germline V gene.

The genes are TRBV6-5 and TRBJ2-7, with 12 bases aligning to TRBD2. J was trimmed by 5 bases and V by 8 bases; bases with no gene match: 4. The CDR3 sequence is 13 residues long. In germline, CDR1 is MNHEY, CDR2 SVGAGI. The CDR3 loop is CASWTSGNHEQYF. CDR3 bases: TGTGCCAGCTGGACTAGCGGGAACCACGAGCAGTACTTC.

This clone was picked up a small number of times. This chain joins TRBV2 and TRBJ2-7; D may be TRBD1 (5 bases). The CDR3 length is 10 residues. Trimming removed 8 bases at V and 7 bases at J, with 9 bases between. CDR1 is SNHLY, CDR2 FYNNEI, per germline. DNA for the CDR3: TGTGCCAGCGGCCGGACAGAGCAGTACTTC. Encoded protein: CASGRTEQYF. The full variable domain, with the rest looked up from reference TRBV2 and TRBJ2-7, is EPEVTQTPSHQVTQMGQEVILRCVPISNHLYFYWYRQILGQKVEFLVSFYNNEISEKSEIFDDQFSVERPDGSNFTLKIRSTKLEDSAMYFCASGRTEQYFGPGTRLTVT.

This chain's CDR3 is CASSSPPRTGMNTEAFF. CDR3 in DNA: TGTGCCAGCAGTTCCCCCCCCCGGACAGGAATGAACACTGAAGCTTTCTTT. The rearrangement uses TRBV27 and TRBJ1-1; 7 nucleotides line up with TRBD1. This CDR3 spans 17 amino acids. J lost 0 bases, V lost 4 bases, and 11 bases had no gene match. CDR1 and CDR2 from the germline V gene are MNHEY and SMNVEV (reference sequence).

This sequence joins TRBV6-5 and TRBJ1-5; 8 bases map to TRBD1. The junction had 5 bases not matched to a gene; V was cut back by 0 bases and J by 4 bases. Germline lookup yields CDR1 MNHEY and CDR2 SVGAGI. The CDR3 totals 16 residues. As DNA, the CDR3 is TGTGCCAGCAGTTACTCCCGGACAGGGTATAATCAGCCCCAGCATTTT. Encoded protein: CASSYSRTGYNQPQHF.

V and J are TRBV7-8 and TRBJ1-5, with TRBD1 identical over 8 bases. The CDR3 runs 17 residues. Germline V gives CDR1 SGHVS, CDR2 FQNEAQ. The junction had 14 bases not matched to a gene; V was cut back by 5 bases and J by 5 bases. CDR3 in amino acids: CASSAQQGVGLYQPQHF. The DNA of the CDR3 is TGTGCCAGCAGCGCCCAACAGGGGGTTGGGCTTTATCAGCCCCAGCATTTT.

The rearrangement uses TRBV6-2 or TRBV6-3 and TRBJ2-2; maybe TRBD2 (6 bases). Germline V gene sequence: CDR1 MNHEY, CDR2 SVGEGT. V lost 2 bases and J 5 bases, leaving 9 bases between the germline ends. The CDR3 runs to 14 residues. The DNA of the CDR3 is TGTGCCAGCAGTTACGGGACTGATACCGGGGAGCTGTTTTTT. It specifies CASSYGTDTGELFF.

The chain couples TRBV7-2 to TRBJ2-3, with 9 bases matching TRBD2. The germline CDR1 and CDR2 sequences are SGHTA and FQGNSA. V trimming: 2 bases; J trimming: 6 bases; junction bases outside the gene matches: 9. The CDR3 extends over 16 amino acids. CDR3 region: CASSLSRSSGADTQYF. The DNA for the CDR3 is TGTGCCAGCAGCTTAAGTCGGTCTAGCGGGGCTGATACGCAGTATTTT.

The chain links TRBV9 to TRBJ2-5, with D possibly TRBD1 on 6 matching bases. This CDR3 contains 14 residues. V dropped 4 bases and J dropped 7 bases, with 17 bases sitting between them. CDR1 is SGDLS and CDR2 is YYNGEE in the germline V gene. The CDR3 DNA is TGTGCCAGCAGCTCCCGGGCCTCACAGGGGACCCAGTACTTC. Protein product: CASSSRASQGTQYF.

This chain joins TRBV19 and TRBJ1-6; TRBD1 matches at 8 bases. Trimming took 8 bases from V and 7 from J; bases not matched to a gene: 1. Per germline, CDR1 LNHDA and CDR2 SQIVND (reference sequence). The CDR3 runs 12 residues. The CDR3 loop is CASGTGNSPLHF. The CDR3 DNA reads as TGTGCCAGTGGGACAGGAAATTCACCCCTCCACTTT.

The chain uses TRBV9 and TRBJ1-3; 7 nucleotides align to TRBD1. This CDR3 is built from 15 residues. The V gene end was trimmed by 0 bases and the J gene end by 0 bases; junction bases not matched to a gene: 0. Germline lookup yields CDR1 SGDLS and CDR2 YYNGEE. In nucleotides, the CDR3 is TGTGCCAGCAGCGTAGGGGACAGCTCTGGAAACACCATATATTTT. It specifies CASSVGDSSGNTIYF.

This chain joins TRBV18 and TRBJ2-1, with D possibly TRBD2 on 6 matching bases. Germline CDR1 and CDR2: KGHSH and LQKENI. The CDR3 has 14 residues. The V and J ends lost 1 base and 7 bases respectively, with 11 bases between them. The CDR3 here is CASSPLASGNEQFF. The CDR3 DNA follows: TGTGCCAGCTCACCACTTGCCAGCGGGAATGAGCAGTTCTTC.

This CDR3 reads CASREQGARNQPQHF. CDR3 nucleotides: TGTGCCAGTAGGGAACAGGGGGCTCGCAATCAGCCCCAGCATTTT. The V and J genes are TRBV19 and TRBJ1-5, with 9 bases fitting TRBD1. The CDR3 runs to 15 residues. The J segment lost 2 bases and the V segment lost 6 bases, leaving 5 bases of the junction unmatched. Germline V CDR1 and CDR2: LNHDA, SQIVND (reference sequence).

The chain combines TRBV19 with TRBJ2-2; TRBD1 matches 9 bases. The germline V gene has CDR1 LNHDA and CDR2 SQIVND (reference sequence). This CDR3 is built from 15 residues. Unmatched junction bases numbered 6, after V lost 5 bases and J lost 5 bases. The CDR3 DNA reads as TGTGCCAGTAGTCCTGGGACAGGGATGACCGGGGAGCTGTTTTTT. As protein: CASSPGTGMTGELFF.

The V gene is TRBV27, the J gene TRBJ2-7; perhaps TRBD2 as D (5 bases). Per germline, CDR1 MNHEY and CDR2 SMNVEV (reference sequence). V lost 6 bases, J lost 2 bases, and 8 bases lay in between. The CDR3 extends over 12 amino acids. The DNA for the CDR3 is TGTGCCAGCAGACGGGATACCTACGAGCAGTACTTC. Amino acids: CASRRDTYEQYF.

The chain couples TRBV2 to TRBJ2-2, with TRBD2 matching 8 bases. Per germline, CDR1 SNHLY and CDR2 FYNNEI. CDR3 length equals 13 residues. The V and J ends lost 9 bases and 0 bases, in that order; junction bases with no gene match: 0. CDR3 sequence (DNA): TGTGCCAGTAGCGGGGCGAACACCGGGGAGCTGTTTTTT. Translating it yields CASSGANTGELFF.

This clone was detected only a few times. The chain is built from TRBV7-3 and TRBJ1-1; TRBD1 might be the D (6 bases). With 2 bases removed from V and 4 bases from J, the gap between germline ends came to 11 bases. In germline, CDR1 is SGHTA, CDR2 FQGTGA. This CDR3 contains 14 residues. DNA of the CDR3: TGTGCCAGCAGCTTACAATCAGGGGTCACTGAAGCTTTCTTT. Translated: CASSLQSGVTEAFF.

The chain has TRBV4-2 and TRBJ2-1; 7 nucleotides match TRBD2. The germline gives CDR1 LGHNA, CDR2 YNFKEQ. The CDR3 extends over 16 amino acids. V was pared by 0 bases and J by 6 bases, with 8 bases of the junction left unmatched. CDR3 coding DNA: TGTGCCAGCAGCCAAGAACTGGCGGGAGTAGGCAATGAGCAGTTCTTC. This sequence encodes CASSQELAGVGNEQFF.

The V and J genes are TRBV2 and TRBJ2-5; the D is unclear. The CDR3 length is 12 residues. Deletions cut 3 bases from V and 5 bases from J, with 7 bases between. Germline-derived CDR1 and CDR2 are SNHLY and FYNNEI. This chain's CDR3 is CASSETTETQYF. DNA for the CDR3: TGTGCCAGCAGTGAGACAACGGAGACCCAGTACTTC.

The CDR3 reads CASSNTRAGPNSNQPQHF. The CDR3 DNA reads TGTGCCAGCAGCAATACCCGGGCAGGGCCGAATAGCAATCAGCCCCAGCATTTT. The chain links TRBV7-9 to TRBJ1-5, with D perhaps TRBD1 (5 bases). V was pared by 5 bases and J by 0 bases, with 20 bases between. CDR1 is SEHNR, CDR2 FQNEAQ, per germline (reference sequence). This CDR3 has 18 residues.